Presented here are 13 T cell receptor beta chains from one specimen sequenced in a study of blood T cell repertoires in COVID-19. The repertoire was sequenced with immunoSEQ multiplex PCR; TCRdb's copy has only in-frame clones and lacks some. Found here are roughly 11,000 clones, about 76% of them singletons; the top ten hold approximately 6%. Material: peripheral blood. Source of these receptors: a man aged 55-75 years with COVID-19, enrolled during active disease.

This sequence joins TRBV27 and TRBJ1-1; D ambiguous. The CDR3 has 15 residues. CDR1 is MNHEY, CDR2 SMNVEV, per germline (reference sequence). V was trimmed by 6 bases and J by 1 base, leaving 15 bases between them. The CDR3 sequence: CASSTTFSWNTEAFF. The CDR3, as DNA: TGTGCCAGCAGCACAACATTCTCGTGGAACACTGAAGCTTTCTTT.

J is TRBJ2-5 and V is TRBV10-3, with TRBD2 identical over 12 bases. With V trimmed by 3 bases and J by 4 bases, 12 bases remained unmatched. The CDR3 sequence is 18 residues long. Germline assignment: CDR1 ENHRY and CDR2 SYGVKD. CDR3 in amino acids: CAISEGMESSGRGETQYF. As DNA, the CDR3 is TGTGCCATCAGTGAAGGGATGGAGTCTAGCGGGAGGGGAGAGACCCAGTACTTC.

This chain links TRBV6-5 with TRBJ2-2; D gene uncertain. The germline gives CDR1 MNHEY, CDR2 SVGAGI. V dropped 5 bases and J dropped 10 bases, with 8 bases sitting between them. The CDR3 has 11 residues. The CDR3 loop reads CASSRSVELFF. CDR3 sequence (DNA): TGTGCCAGCAGTCGTTCCGTGGAGCTGTTTTTT.

In this sample, this clone turned up a few times. The chain carries TRBV19 and TRBJ1-3; 7 bases fit TRBD1. Germline V lookup: CDR1 LNHDA, CDR2 SQIVND (reference sequence). Germline trimming cut 3 bases from V and 2 bases from J; bases unmatched to any gene: 4. There are 15 residues in the CDR3. CDR3 loop: CASSMDRRTGNTIYF. DNA for the CDR3: TGTGCCAGTAGTATGGACAGGAGAACTGGAAACACCATATATTTT. The variable domain in full, with the rest retrieved from reference TRBV19 and TRBJ1-3, is DGGITQSPKYLFRKEGQNVTLSCEQNLNHDAMYWYRQDPGQGLRLIYYSQIVNDFQKGDIAEGYSVSREKKESFPLTVTSAQKNPTAFYLCASSMDRRTGNTIYFGEGSWLTVV.

This clone has a handful of counts. The chain couples TRBV19 to TRBJ1-4; unclear D gene. CDR3 length: 14 amino acids. V was trimmed by 3 bases and J by 0 bases, leaving 5 bases between them. CDR1 is LNHDA and CDR2 is SQIVND in the germline V gene (reference sequence). In nucleotides, the CDR3 is TGTGCCAGTAGTATTCGGGCAACTAATGAAAAACTGTTTTTT. Translating gives CASSIRATNEKLFF.

This clone is a singleton in its sample. The chain has TRBV5-1 and TRBJ2-7; TRBD2 matches 14 bases. Trimming took 3 bases from V and 2 from J; bases not matched to a gene: 13. The germline gives CDR1 SGHRS, CDR2 YFSETQ. This CDR3 is built from 19 residues. CDR3 DNA sequence: TGCGCCAGCAGCTCGAACCCCACAGGACTAGCGGGGGGCCCCTACGAGCAGTACTTC. This encodes CASSSNPTGLAGGPYEQYF.

V and J are TRBV14 and TRBJ2-7, with TRBD2 matching over 10 bases. CDR3 length: 14 residues. Germline V gene lookup returns CDR1 SGHDN and CDR2 FVKESK. Unmatched junction bases numbered 2, after V lost 6 bases and J lost 0 bases. Here the CDR3 reads CASSVAGGSYEQYF. The CDR3 bases are TGTGCCAGCAGTGTAGCGGGGGGCTCCTACGAGCAGTACTTC.

This clone was counted only a few times. The chain is built from TRBV12-3 or TRBV12-4 and TRBJ1-2; D uncertain. The CDR3 is made up of 13 amino acids. V was clipped by 5 bases and J by 0 bases, with 7 bases between them. CDR3 amino acids: CASSPTPNYGYTF. CDR3 sequence (DNA): TGTGCCAGCAGTCCCACACCTAACTATGGCTACACCTTC.

The genes are TRBV9 and TRBJ2-5; TRBD1 matches 10 bases. Germline values: CDR1 SGDLS, CDR2 YYNGEE. CDR3 length equals 14 residues. J lost 3 bases, V lost 4 bases, and 3 bases had no gene match. CDR3 nucleotides: TGTGCCAGCAGCCCCGGGACAGGGGAAGAGACCCAGTACTTC. It codes for CASSPGTGEETQYF.

The genes are TRBV5-7 and TRBJ2-5, with D unclear. TRBV5-7 is classed as an ORF, of uncertain function. V shed 1 base and J shed 5 bases, with 18 bases lying between them. The CDR3 is 16 residues long. CDR3 nucleotide sequence: TGTGCCAGCAGCTTGTCTACCCCGACATGGAATGAGACCCAGTACTTC. This translates into CASSLSTPTWNETQYF.

The genes are TRBV9 and TRBJ1-2, with a possible D match to TRBD1 (5 bases). This CDR3 is 15 amino acids long. Germline assignment: CDR1 SGDLS and CDR2 YYNGEE. Trimming left V 3 bases short and J 0 bases short, with 12 bases between. CDR3 nucleotides: TGTGCCAGCAGCGAAGGACAACACCCTAACTATGGCTACACCTTC. It codes for CASSEGQHPNYGYTF.

The rearrangement links TRBV11-2 to TRBJ2-7; 7 bases agree with TRBD1. V shed 4 bases, J shed 6 bases, and the junction held 6 bases outside the gene matches. Germline CDR1 reads SGHAT; CDR2 reads FQNNGV. The CDR3 has 13 amino acids. This CDR3 reads CASSWDSGSEQYF. Written as DNA, the CDR3 is TGTGCCAGCAGCTGGGACAGTGGCAGCGAGCAGTACTTC.

CDR3 protein: CASSLVGGLGTQYF. The CDR3 DNA follows: TGTGCCAGCAGCTTAGTCGGGGGATTAGGGACCCAGTACTTC. The genes are TRBV7-2 and TRBJ2-5; a possible D gene is TRBD2 (6 bases). The CDR3 is 14 residues long. Germline CDR1 SGHTA, CDR2 FQGNSA. With 1 base removed from V and 7 bases from J, the gap between germline ends came to 13 bases. Full variable domain (outside the CDR3, taken from reference TRBV7-2 and TRBJ2-5): GAGVSQSPSNKVTEKGKDVELRCDPISGHTALYWYRQSLGQGLEFLIYFQGNSAPDKSGLPSDRFSAERTGGSVSTLTIQRTQQEDSAVYLCASSLVGGLGTQYFGPGTRLLVL.